This TCR beta chain was found in a study of CD8+CD57+ T cells in acquired aplastic anemia. The overall study: Across the sorted CD4+ and CD8+ cells, DNA amounts averaged 3.2 ug.

It was genomic DNA that served as the template for profiling TCR beta VDJ and CDR3. TCRdb reanalysed the reads using MiXCR and keeps one entry per CDR3 protein. In the table there are 180,000 or so distinct CDR3 sequences, 46% of which are singletons. Remarks on this clonotype: This may be a read error, as it is one base from a much larger clone.

Germline lookup yields CDR1 LNHDA and CDR2 SQIVND (reference sequence). After removal of 5 bases from V and 1 base from J, the junction contained 4 bases not matched to a gene. The CDR3 consists of 15 residues. The receptor comes from a human donor in good health. The specimen sequenced was sorted CD4+, CD8+, or CD8+CD57+ T cells (not recorded which) from PBMCs. The chain combines TRBV19 with TRBJ1-1; the match to TRBD1 covers 10 bases. CDR3 amino acids: CASSARQGANTEAFF. The CDR3 region has the DNA TGTGCCAGTAGTGCCAGACAGGGGGCGAACACTGAAGCTTTCTTT.